This T cell receptor (beta chain) was captured in a study of T-cell reconstitution after alpha-beta-depleted transplantation in children. Findings and caveats of the study: Surviving recipient cells, namely T cells and thymic progenitors, were the source of high day-60 TCRbeta diversity in some patients. T-cell counts and diversity at one year post-transplant came mainly from newly produced T cells. Expanded graft clones numbering several hundred reportedly gave rise to alpha-beta T cells about two months after transplant.

Trimming stripped 3 bases from V and 0 bases from J, with 15 bases between. The CDR3 sequence is 16 residues long. Per the germline V gene, CDR1 is SGHNT and CDR2 is YYREEE (reference sequence). Regarding this clonotype: What it binds is not known.

Construction of the TCRbeta library involved unique molecular identifiers. TCRdb passed the PCR reads through MiXCR, listing each CDR3 protein once. The data contain about 580,000 distinct CDR3 sequences, 23% of them singletons. The genes are TRBV5-4 and TRBJ1-1; D remains ambiguous. The sequenced sample was PBMCs, mostly from graft donor cells, obtained 360 days after TCRalphabeta/CD19-depleted stem cell transplant. The receptor comes from a boy under two years old who had a stem cell transplant for acute myeloid leukemia, so the T cells may come from the graft donor. Here the CDR3 reads CASSSRGWRLNTEAFF. In DNA, the CDR3 is TGTGCCAGCAGCTCCCGGGGTTGGCGCCTGAACACTGAAGCTTTCTTT.